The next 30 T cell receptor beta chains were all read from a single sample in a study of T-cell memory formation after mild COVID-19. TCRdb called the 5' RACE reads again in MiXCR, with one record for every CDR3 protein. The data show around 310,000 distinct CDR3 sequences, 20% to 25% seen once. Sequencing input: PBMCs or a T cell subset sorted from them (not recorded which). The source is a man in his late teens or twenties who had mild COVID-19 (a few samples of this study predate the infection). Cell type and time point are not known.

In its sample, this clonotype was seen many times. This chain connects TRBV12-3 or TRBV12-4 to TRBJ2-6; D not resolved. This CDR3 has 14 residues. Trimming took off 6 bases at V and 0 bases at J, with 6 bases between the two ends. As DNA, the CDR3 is TGTGCCAGCAGGCAAAACTCTGGGGCCAACGTCCTGACTTTC. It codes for CASRQNSGANVLTF.

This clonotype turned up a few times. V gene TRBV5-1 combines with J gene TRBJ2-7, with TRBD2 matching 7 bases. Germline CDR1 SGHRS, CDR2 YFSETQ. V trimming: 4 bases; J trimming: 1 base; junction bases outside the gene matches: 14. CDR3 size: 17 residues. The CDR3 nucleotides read TGCGCCAGCAGCCCAATCGACGGGGGGATTCTATCCTACGAGCAGTACTTC. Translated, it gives CASSPIDGGILSYEQYF.

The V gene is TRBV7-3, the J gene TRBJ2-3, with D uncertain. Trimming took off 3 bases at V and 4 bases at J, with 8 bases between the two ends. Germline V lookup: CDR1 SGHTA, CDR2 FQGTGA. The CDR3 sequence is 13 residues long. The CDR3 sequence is CASSFSLSDTQYF. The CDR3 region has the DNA TGTGCCAGCAGCTTCTCGCTGTCAGATACGCAGTATTTT.

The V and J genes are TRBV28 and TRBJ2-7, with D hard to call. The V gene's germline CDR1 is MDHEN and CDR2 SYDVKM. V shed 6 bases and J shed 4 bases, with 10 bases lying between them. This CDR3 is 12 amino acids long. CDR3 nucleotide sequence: TGTGCCAGCAGCTTGGACCTTTACGAGCAGTACGTC. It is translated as CASSLDLYEQYV.

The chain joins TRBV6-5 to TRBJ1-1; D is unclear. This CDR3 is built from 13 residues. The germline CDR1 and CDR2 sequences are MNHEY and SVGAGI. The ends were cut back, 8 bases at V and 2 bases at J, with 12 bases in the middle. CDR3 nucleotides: TGTGCCAGCGGCTCTCCGGAAAACACTGAAGCTTTCTTT. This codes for CASGSPENTEAFF.

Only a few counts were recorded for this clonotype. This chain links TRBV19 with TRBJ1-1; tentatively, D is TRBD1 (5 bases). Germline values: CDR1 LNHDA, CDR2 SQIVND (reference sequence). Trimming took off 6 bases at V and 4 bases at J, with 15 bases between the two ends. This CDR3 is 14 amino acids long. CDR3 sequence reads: CASRKNPGTTEAFF. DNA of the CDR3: TGTGCCAGTAGAAAAAACCCCGGGACCACTGAAGCTTTCTTT.

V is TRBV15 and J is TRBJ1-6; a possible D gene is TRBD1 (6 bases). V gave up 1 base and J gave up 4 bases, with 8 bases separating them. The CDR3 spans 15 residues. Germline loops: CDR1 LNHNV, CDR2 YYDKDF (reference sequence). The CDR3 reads CATSRGDIYNSPLHF. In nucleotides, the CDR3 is TGTGCCACCAGCAGAGGGGACATTTATAATTCACCCCTCCACTTT.

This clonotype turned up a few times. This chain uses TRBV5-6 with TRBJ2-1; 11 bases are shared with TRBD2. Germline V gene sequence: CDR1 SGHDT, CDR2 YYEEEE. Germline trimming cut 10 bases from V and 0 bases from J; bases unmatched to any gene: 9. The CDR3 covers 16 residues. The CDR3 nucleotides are TGTGCCGGAACTAGCGGGGGCCCTTTCTCCTACAATGAGCAGTTCTTC. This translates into CAGTSGGPFSYNEQFF.

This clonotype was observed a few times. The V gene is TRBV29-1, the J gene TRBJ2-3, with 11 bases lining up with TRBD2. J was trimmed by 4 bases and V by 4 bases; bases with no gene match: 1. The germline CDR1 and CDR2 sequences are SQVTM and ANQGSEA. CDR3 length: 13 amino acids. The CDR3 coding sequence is TGCAGCGTTGGTAGCGGGGGGGCAGATACGCAGTATTTT. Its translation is CSVGSGGADTQYF.

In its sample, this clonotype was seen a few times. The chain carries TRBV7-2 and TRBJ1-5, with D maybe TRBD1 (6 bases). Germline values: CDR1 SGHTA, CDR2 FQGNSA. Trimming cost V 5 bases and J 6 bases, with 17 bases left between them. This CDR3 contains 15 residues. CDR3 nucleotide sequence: TGTGCCAGCAGCGAAGTAGGAGGGGGAGGTCAGCCCCAGCATTTT. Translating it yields CASSEVGGGGQPQHF.

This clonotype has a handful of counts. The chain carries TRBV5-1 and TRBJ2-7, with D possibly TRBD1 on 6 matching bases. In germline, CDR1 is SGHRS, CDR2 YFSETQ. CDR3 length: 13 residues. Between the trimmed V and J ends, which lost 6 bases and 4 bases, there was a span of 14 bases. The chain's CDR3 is CASKSLQGYEQYF. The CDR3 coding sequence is TGCGCCAGCAAGAGTCTACAGGGATACGAGCAGTACTTC.

Written as DNA, the CDR3 is TGCGCCAGCAGCAACACGATACAGGGGTCGGGGGAAAAACTGTTTTTT. It is translated as CASSNTIQGSGEKLFF. V gene TRBV5-1 combines with J gene TRBJ1-4, with 7 positions matching TRBD1. Unmatched junction bases numbered 14, after V lost 4 bases and J lost 8 bases. CDR1 is SGHRS, CDR2 YFSETQ, per germline. This CDR3 is 16 amino acids long.

This chain's CDR3 is CATRASGFNNEQFF. The CDR3 DNA is TGTGCCACCAGAGCCTCGGGGTTTAACAATGAGCAGTTCTTC. This sequence joins TRBV24-1 and TRBJ2-1; tentatively, D is TRBD2 (5 bases). Germline V gene sequence: CDR1 KGHDR, CDR2 SFDVKD. CDR3 length: 14 amino acids. V lost 7 bases to trimming and J lost 5 bases, with 14 bases between them.

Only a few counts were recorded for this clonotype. The CDR3 region has the DNA TGTGCCAGCACCCGAGCGAGGGTCTTGGGCTACACCTTC. It encodes CASTRARVLGYTF. The genes are TRBV7-9 and TRBJ1-2; no reliable D call. The CDR3 consists of 13 residues. Germline assignment: CDR1 SEHNR and CDR2 FQNEAQ (reference sequence). The germline V and J ends were trimmed by 7 bases and 8 bases, with 17 bases remaining between them. Based on the CDR3 plus reference TRBV7-9 and TRBJ1-2, the full variable domain is DTGVSQNPRHKITKRGQNVTFRCDPISEHNRLYWYRQTLGQGPEFLTYFQNEAQLEKSRLLSDRFSAERPKGSFSTLEIQRTEQGDSAMYLCASTRARVLGYTFGSGTRLTVV.

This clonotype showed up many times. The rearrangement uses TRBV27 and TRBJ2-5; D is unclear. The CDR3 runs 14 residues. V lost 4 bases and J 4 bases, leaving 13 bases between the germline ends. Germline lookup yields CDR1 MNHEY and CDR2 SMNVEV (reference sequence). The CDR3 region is CASSSPASLETQYF. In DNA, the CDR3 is TGTGCCAGCAGTTCCCCGGCGAGCCTAGAGACCCAGTACTTC.

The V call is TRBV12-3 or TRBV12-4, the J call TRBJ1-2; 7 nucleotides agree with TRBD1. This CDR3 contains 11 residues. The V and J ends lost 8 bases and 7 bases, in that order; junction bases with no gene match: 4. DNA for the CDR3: TGTGCCAGCCAGGGGGTGGGTGGCTACACCTTC. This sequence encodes CASQGVGGYTF.

The CDR3 region has the DNA TGTGCCACCAGCAGAGTGGATGCCCTGGCAGATACGCAGTATTTT. It is translated as CATSRVDALADTQYF. The rearrangement uses TRBV15 and TRBJ2-3, with D hard to call. This CDR3 comprises 15 residues. Trimming left V 1 base short and J 4 bases short, with 12 bases between. Germline V gene lookup returns CDR1 LNHNV and CDR2 YYDKDF (reference sequence).

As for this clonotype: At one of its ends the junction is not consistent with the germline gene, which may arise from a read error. For the CDR3, the DNA is TGCGCCAGCAGCCAAACAACTGCGGGGGCAAACACCTGGGAGCTGTTTTTT. Its translation: CASSQTTAGANTWELFF. This chain connects TRBV5-1 to TRBJ2-2; tentative D call: TRBD2 (7 bases). Germline loops: CDR1 SGHRS, CDR2 YFSETQ. There are 17 residues in the CDR3.

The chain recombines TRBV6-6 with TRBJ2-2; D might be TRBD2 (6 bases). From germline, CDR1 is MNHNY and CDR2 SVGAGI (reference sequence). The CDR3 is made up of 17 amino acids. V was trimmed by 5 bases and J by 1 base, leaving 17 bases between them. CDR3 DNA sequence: TGTGCCAGCAGTACACCGTTTGGGGGGTTGAACACCGGGGAGCTGTTTTTT. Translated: CASSTPFGGLNTGELFF.

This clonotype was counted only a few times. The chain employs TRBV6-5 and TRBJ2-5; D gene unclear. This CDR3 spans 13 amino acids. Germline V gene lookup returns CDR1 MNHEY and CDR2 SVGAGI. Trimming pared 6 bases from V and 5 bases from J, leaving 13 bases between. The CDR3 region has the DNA TGTGCCAGCAGCTACCCGGGTGTGGAGACCCAGTACTTC. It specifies CASSYPGVETQYF.

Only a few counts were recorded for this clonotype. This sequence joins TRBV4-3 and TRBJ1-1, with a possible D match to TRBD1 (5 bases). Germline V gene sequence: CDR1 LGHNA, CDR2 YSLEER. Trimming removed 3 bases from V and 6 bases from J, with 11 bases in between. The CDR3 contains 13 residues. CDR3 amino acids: CASSHPGRAEAFF. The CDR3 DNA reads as TGCGCCAGCAGCCATCCAGGGCGGGCTGAAGCTTTCTTT.

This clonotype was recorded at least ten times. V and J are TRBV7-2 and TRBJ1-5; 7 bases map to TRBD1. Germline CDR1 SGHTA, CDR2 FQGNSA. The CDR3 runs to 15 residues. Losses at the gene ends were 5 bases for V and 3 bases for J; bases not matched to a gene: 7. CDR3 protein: CASSPTGTVNQPQHF. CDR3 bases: TGTGCCAGCAGCCCCACCGGGACAGTCAATCAGCCCCAGCATTTT.

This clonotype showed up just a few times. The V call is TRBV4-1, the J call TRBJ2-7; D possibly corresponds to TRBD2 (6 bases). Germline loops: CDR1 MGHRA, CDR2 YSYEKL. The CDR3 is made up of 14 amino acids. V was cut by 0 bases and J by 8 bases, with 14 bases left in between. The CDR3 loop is CASSQDLRGFKQYV. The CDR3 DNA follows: TGCGCCAGCAGCCAAGATTTGCGGGGCTTCAAGCAGTACGTC.

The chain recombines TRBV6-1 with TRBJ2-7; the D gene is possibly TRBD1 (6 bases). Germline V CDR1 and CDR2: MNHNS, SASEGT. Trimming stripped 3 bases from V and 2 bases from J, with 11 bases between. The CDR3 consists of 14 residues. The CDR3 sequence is CASSESRGPYEQYV. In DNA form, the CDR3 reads TGTGCCAGCAGTGAGAGCAGGGGACCCTACGAGCAGTACGTC.

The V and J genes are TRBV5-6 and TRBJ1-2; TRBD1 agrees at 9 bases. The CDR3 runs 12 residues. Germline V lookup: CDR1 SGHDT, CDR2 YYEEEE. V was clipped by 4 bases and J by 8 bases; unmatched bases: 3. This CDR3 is CASSRTGEGYTF. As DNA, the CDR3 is TGTGCCAGCAGCAGGACAGGGGAAGGCTACACCTTC.

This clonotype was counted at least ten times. The CDR3: CASSRDSQETQYF. The CDR3 region has the DNA TGTGCCAGCAGCCGGGACAGCCAAGAGACCCAGTACTTC. The V gene is TRBV2, the J gene TRBJ2-5, with 7 bases matching TRBD1. Germline CDR1 SNHLY, CDR2 FYNNEI. This CDR3 region has 13 residues. V lost 6 bases to trimming and J lost 1 base; unmatched junction nucleotides: 2.

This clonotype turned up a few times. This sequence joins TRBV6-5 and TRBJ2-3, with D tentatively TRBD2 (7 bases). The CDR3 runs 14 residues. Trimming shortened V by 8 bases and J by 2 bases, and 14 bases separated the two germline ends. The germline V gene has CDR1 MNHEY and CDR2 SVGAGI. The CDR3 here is CASRRGGVTDTQYF. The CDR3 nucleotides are TGTGCCAGCCGGAGGGGGGGGGTCACAGATACGCAGTATTTT.

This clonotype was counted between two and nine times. The CDR3 sequence is CSARERVGYTF. CDR3 nucleotide sequence: TGCAGTGCTAGAGAGAGGGTCGGCTACACCTTC. The rearrangement links TRBV20-1 to TRBJ1-2; no firm D call. Germline V gene data show CDR1 as DFQATT and CDR2 as SNEGSKA (reference sequence). The V end was cut by 0 bases, the J end by 8 bases, with 7 bases between. The CDR3 length is 11 residues.

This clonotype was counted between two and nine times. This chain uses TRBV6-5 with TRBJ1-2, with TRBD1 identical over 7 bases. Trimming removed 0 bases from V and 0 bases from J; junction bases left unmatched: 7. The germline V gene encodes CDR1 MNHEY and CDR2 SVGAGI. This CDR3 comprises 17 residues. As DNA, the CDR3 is TGTGCCAGCAGTTACTCGACCGGGACAGATGCTAACTATGGCTACACCTTC. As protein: CASSYSTGTDANYGYTF.

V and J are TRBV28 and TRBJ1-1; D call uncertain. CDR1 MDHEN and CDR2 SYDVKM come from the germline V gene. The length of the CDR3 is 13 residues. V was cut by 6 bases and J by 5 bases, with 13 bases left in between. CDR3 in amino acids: CASRLELATEAFF. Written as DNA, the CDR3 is TGTGCCAGCAGGTTAGAACTAGCGACTGAAGCTTTCTTT.